This T cell receptor beta chain derives from a study of T-cell reconstitution after alpha-beta-depleted transplantation in children. This clonotype was counted many times. CDR3 length: 14 amino acids. Trimming removed 3 bases from V and 0 bases from J, with 3 bases in between. Germline values: CDR1 MNHEY, CDR2 SMNVEV (reference sequence). The TCRbeta library was prepared with unique molecular identifiers. TCRdb re-derived calls from the PCR reads in MiXCR, one entry per CDR3 protein. Of about 400,000 distinct CDR3 sequences listed, roughly 22% are singletons. The receptor's source is a human donor who donated a stem cell graft to a child with acute myeloid leukemia. The chain has TRBV27 and TRBJ2-6; D ambiguous. This material consisted of PBMCs from the stem cell graft donor, taken from the stem cell graft. The CDR3 coding sequence is TGTGCCAGCAGTTTCCTCTCTGGGGCCAACGTCCTGACTTTC. This encodes CASSFLSGANVLTF.